The following is a TCR beta chain sequence with its context. V lost 0 bases to trimming and J lost 4 bases, with 7 bases between them. CDR1 and CDR2 (germline): SGHTS, YDEGEE. The CDR3 has 13 amino acids. This entry belongs to a study of human thymus T cells. Obtained as resections during corrective heart surgery, the thymus tissue was then studied. Measured with immunoSEQ multiplex PCR; TCRdb has only the in-frame clones, and not every one. The sample holds some 130,000 clones, around 94% seen once. This receptor was obtained from a boy less than two years old with a congenital heart defect but otherwise immunologically healthy. V usage is TRBV5-8 and J usage is TRBJ1-2; no clear D gene. Sequenced: thymus tissue. CDR3 bases: TGTGCCAGCAGCTTGGTTGGCAGCTATGGCTACACCTTC. Translating gives CASSLVGSYGYTF.